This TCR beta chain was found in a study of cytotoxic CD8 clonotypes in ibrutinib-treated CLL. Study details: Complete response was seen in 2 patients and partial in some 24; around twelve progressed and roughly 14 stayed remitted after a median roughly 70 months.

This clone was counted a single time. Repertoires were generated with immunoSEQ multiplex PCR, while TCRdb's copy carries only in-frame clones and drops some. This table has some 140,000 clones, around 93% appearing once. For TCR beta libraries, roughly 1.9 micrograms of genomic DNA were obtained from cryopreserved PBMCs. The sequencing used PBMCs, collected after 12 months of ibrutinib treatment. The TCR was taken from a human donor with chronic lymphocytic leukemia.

CDR3 nucleotides: TGCGCCAGCAGTGAGCCCCGGGTAGGCGGAGTCTATGGCTACACCTTC. Translating it yields CASSEPRVGGVYGYTF. This chain connects TRBV10-2 to TRBJ1-2, with unresolved D. The CDR3 spans 16 residues. V lost 2 bases and J 4 bases, leaving 17 bases between the germline ends. Germline V gene data show CDR1 as WSHSY and CDR2 as SAAADI.